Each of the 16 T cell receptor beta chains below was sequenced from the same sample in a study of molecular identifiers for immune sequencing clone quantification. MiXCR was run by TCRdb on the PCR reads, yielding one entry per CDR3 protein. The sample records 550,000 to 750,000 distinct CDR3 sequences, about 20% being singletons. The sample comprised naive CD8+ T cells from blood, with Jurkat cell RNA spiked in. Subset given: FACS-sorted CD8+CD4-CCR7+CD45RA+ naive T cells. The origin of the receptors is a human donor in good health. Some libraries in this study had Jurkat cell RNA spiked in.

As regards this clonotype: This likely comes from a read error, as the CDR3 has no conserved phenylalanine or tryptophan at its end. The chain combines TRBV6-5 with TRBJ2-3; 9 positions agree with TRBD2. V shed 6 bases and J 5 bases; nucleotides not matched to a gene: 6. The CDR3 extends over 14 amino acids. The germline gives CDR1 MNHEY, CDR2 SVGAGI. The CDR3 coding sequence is TGTGCCAGCAGCCGGGGTAGCGGGAGAGATACGCAGTATTCT. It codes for CASSRGSGRDTQYS.

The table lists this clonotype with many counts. The CDR3 protein is CASSQEARALSYEQYF. For the CDR3, the DNA is TGCGCCAGCAGCCAAGAGGCTAGGGCCCTCTCCTACGAGCAGTACTTC. The chain couples TRBV4-3 to TRBJ2-7; D ambiguous. Trimming pared 0 bases from V and 0 bases from J, leaving 12 bases between. Germline V gene sequence: CDR1 LGHNA, CDR2 YSLEER. The CDR3 runs 16 residues.

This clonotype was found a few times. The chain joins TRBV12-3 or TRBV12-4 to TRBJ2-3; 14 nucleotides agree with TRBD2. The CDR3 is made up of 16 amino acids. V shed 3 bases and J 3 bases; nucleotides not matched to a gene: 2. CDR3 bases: TGTGCCAGCAGTTTGACTAGCGGGAGGGAGACAGATACGCAGTATTTT. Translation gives CASSLTSGRETDTQYF.

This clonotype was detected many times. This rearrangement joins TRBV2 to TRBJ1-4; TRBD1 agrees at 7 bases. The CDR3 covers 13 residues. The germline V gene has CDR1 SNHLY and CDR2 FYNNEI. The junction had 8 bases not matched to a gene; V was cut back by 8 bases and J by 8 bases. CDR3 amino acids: CASAETGREKLFF. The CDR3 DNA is TGTGCCAGCGCCGAGACAGGGCGCGAAAAACTGTTTTTT.

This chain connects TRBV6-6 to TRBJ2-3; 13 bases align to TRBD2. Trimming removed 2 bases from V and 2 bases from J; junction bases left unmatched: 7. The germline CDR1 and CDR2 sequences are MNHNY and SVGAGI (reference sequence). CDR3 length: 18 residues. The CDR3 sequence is CASSYTTGTSGDTDTQYF. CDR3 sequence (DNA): TGTGCCAGCAGTTACACGACCGGGACTAGCGGGGACACAGATACGCAGTATTTT.

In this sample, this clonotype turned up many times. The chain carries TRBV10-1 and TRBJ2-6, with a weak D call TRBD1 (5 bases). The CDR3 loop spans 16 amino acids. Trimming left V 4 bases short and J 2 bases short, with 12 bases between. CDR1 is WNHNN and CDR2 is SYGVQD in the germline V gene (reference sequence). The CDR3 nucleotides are TGCGCCAGCAGTGCGACTCAGGGAACTGGGGCCAACGTCCTGACTTTC. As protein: CASSATQGTGANVLTF.

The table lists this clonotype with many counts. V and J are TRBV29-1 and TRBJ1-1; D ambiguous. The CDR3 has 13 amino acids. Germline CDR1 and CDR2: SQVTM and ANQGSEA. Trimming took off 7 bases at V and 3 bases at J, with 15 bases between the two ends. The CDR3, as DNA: TGCAGCGCTGCGGGCCTCGCGGACACTGAAGCTTTCTTT. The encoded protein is CSAAGLADTEAFF.

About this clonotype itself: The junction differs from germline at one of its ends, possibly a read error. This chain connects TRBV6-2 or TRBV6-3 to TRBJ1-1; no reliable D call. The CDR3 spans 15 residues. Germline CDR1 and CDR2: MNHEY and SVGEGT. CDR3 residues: CASSYFRAEASEACF. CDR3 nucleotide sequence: TGTGCCAGCAGTTACTTTAGGGCAGAGGCCTCTGAAGCTTGCTTT.

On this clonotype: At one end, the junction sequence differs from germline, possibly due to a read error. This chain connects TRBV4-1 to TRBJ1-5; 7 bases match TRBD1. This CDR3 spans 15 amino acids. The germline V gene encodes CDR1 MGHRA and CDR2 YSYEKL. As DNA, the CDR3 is TGCGCCAGCGGCCAAGCGGAGACAGGGAATCAGCCCCAGCATTTT. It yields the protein CASGQAETGNQPQHF.

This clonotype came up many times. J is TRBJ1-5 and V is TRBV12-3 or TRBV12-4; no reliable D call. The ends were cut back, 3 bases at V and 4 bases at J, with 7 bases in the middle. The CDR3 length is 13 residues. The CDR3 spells CASSLFLNQPQHF. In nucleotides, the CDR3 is TGTGCCAGCAGTTTGTTCCTTAATCAGCCCCAGCATTTT.

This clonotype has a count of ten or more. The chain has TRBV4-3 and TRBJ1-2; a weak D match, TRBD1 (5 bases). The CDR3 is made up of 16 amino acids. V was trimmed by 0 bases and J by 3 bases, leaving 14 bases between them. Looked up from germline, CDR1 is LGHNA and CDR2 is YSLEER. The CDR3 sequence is CASSQDSAGAYYGYTF. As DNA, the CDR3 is TGCGCCAGCAGCCAAGATTCTGCCGGGGCGTACTATGGCTACACCTTC.

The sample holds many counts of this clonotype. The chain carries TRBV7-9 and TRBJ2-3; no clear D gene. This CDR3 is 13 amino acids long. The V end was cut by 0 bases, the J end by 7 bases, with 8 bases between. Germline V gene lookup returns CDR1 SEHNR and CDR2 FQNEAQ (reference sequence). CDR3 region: CASSLAGDNTQYF. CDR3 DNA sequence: TGTGCCAGCAGCTTAGCGGGTGATAATACGCAGTATTTT.

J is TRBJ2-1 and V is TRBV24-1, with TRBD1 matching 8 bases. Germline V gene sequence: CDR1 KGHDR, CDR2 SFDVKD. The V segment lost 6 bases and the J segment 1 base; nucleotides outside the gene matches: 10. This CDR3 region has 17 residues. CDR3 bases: TGTGCCACCAGTAATTCAAGGACAGGGAGTTCCTACAATGAGCAGTTCTTC. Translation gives CATSNSRTGSSYNEQFF.

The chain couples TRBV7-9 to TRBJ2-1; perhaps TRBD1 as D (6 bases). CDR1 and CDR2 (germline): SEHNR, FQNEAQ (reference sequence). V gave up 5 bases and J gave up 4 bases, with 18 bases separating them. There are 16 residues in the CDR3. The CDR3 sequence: CASSPIRGHQYNEQFF. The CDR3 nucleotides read TGTGCCAGCAGCCCGATCCGGGGACACCAATACAATGAGCAGTTCTTC.

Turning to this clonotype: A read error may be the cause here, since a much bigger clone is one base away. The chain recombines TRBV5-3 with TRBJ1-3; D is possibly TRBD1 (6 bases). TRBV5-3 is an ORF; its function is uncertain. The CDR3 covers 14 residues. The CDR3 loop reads CASSATGSGDTIYF. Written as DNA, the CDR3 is TGTGCCAGCAGCGCGACAGGCTCTGGAGACACCATATATTTT.

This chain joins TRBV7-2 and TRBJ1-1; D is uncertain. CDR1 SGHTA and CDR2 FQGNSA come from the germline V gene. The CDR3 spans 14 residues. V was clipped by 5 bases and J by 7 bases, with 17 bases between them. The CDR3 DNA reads TGTGCCAGCAGCCCAGAGATTCTAGCGGGTGAAGCTTTCTTT. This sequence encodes CASSPEILAGEAFF.